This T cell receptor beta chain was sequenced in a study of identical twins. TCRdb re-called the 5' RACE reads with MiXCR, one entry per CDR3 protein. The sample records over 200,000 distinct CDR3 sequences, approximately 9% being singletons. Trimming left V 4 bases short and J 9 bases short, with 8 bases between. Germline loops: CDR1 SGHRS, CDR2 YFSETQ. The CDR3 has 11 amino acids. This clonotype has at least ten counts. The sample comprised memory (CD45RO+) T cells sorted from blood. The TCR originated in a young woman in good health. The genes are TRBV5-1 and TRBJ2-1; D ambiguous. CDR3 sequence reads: CASSLLTEQFF. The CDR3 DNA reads TGCGCCAGCAGCCTGCTTACTGAGCAGTTCTTC.